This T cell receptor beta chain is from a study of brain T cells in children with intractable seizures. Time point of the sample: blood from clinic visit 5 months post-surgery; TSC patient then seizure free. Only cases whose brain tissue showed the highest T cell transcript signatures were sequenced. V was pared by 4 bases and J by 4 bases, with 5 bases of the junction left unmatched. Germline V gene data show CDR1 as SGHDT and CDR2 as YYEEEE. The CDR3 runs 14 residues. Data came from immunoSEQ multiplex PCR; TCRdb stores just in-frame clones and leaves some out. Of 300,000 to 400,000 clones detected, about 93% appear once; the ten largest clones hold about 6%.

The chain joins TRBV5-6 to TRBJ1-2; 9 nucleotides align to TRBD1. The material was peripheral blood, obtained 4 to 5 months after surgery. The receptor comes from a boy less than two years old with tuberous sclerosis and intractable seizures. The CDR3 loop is CASSPGTGSYGYTF. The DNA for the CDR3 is TGTGCCAGCAGCCCAGGGACAGGGTCCTATGGCTACACCTTC. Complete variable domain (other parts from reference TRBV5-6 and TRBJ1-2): DAGVTQSPTHLIKTRGQQVTLRCSPKSGHDTVSWYQQALGQGPQFIFQYYEEEERQRGNFPDRFSGHQFPNYSSELNVNALLLGDSALYLCASSPGTGSYGYTFGSGTRLTVV.